This TCR beta chain was captured by sequencing in a study of T cells in Graves' hyperthyroidism and ophthalmopathy. Patients affected by ophthalmopathy presented a Clinical Activity Score of at least 3, a NOSPECS grade of at least 4, and disease duration below 3 months. Around 10 ml fresh peripheral blood yielded the PBMCs. Researchers amplified the TCR beta CDR3 regions from RNA transcripts. First-round RT-PCR targeting the TCR CDR3 was performed with the HTBI primer set. One entry per CDR3 protein, called by TCRdb with MiXCR from the multiplex PCR reads. The sample has 600,000 or so distinct CDR3 sequences, about 14% seen once. The V gene lost 0 bases and the J gene lost 6 bases, with 6 bases spanning the gap. The germline gives CDR1 LNHNV, CDR2 YYDKDF (reference sequence). This CDR3 contains 13 residues.

Source material: blood. The sequence was collected from a woman between 45 and 60 years old with Graves' ophthalmopathy. This rearrangement joins TRBV15 to TRBJ1-5; no clear D. This chain's CDR3 is CATSRDRAQPQHF. CDR3 nucleotides: TGTGCCACCAGCAGAGATCGGGCTCAGCCCCAGCATTTT. Complete variable domain (other parts from reference TRBV15 and TRBJ1-5): DAMVIQNPRYQVTQFGKPVTLSCSQTLNHNVMYWYQQKSSQAPKLLFHYYDKDFNNEADTPDNFQSRRPNTSFCFLDIRSPGLGDTAMYLCATSRDRAQPQHFGDGTRLSIL.